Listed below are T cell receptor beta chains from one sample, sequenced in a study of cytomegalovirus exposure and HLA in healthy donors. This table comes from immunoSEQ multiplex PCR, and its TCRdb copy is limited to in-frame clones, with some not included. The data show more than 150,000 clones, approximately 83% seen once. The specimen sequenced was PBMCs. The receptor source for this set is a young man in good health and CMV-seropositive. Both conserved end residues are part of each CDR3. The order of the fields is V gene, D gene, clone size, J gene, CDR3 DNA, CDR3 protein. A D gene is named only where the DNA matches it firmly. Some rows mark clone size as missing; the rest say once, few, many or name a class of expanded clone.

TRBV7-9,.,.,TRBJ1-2,TGTGCCAGCAGCTTAGCGGCCGAAACCGGAGATGGCTACACCTTC,CASSLAAETGDGYTF
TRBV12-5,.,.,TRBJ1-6,TGTGCTAGTGGCCTAGGAGGCTTCGGGAATTCACCCCTCCACTTT,CASGLGGFGNSPLHF
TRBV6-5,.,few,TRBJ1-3,TGTGCCAGCAGGCCAGTCTCTGGAAACACCATATATTTT,CASRPVSGNTIYF
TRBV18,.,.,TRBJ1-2,TGTGCCAGCTCACCTAGGGGCGCGGATGGCTACACCTTC,CASSPRGADGYTF
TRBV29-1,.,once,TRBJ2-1,TGCAGCGTTGAAGATCTGGTAAGGGGAGGTGAGCAGTTCTTC,CSVEDLVRGGEQFF
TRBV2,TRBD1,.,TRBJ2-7,TGTGCCAGCAGAGGGACAGTCTACGAGCAGTACTTC,CASRGTVYEQYF
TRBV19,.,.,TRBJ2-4,TGTGCCAGTAGTATAGAGGCCGGGAACAAAAACATTCAGTACTTC,CASSIEAGNKNIQYF
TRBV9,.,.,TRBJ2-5,TGTGCCAGCAGCGTAAGTAGCGGAGGCCAACAAGAGACCCAGTACTTC,CASSVSSGGQQETQYF
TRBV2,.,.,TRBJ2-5,TGTGCCAGCATACCGGGACTCCTCCAAGAGACCCAGTACTTC,CASIPGLLQETQYF
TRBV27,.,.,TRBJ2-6,TGTGCCAGCAGGGTAGCTGGGGCCAACGTCCTGACTTTC,CASRVAGANVLTF
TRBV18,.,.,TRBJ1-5,TGTGCCAGCTCACCTGGGCCGGGAACAGGGAGAGAATTGGCTCAGCCCCAGCATTTT,CASSPGPGTGRELAQPQHF
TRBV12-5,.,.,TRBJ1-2,TGTGCTAGTGGCCCGCAGGGGTTGGGCGGCTACACCTTC,CASGPQGLGGYTF
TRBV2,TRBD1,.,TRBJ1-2,TGTGCCAGCAGGAGGACAGGGGTTGACGGCTACACCTTC,CASRRTGVDGYTF
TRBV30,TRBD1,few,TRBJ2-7,TGTGCCTGGACTATGACAGGGGGCACGAACGAGCAGTACTTC,CAWTMTGGTNEQYF
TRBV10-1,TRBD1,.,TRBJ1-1,TGCGCCAGCAGCCCGGTGGAGGGGGCCCATGAAGCTTTCTTT,CASSPVEGAHEAFF
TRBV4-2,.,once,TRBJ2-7,TGTGCCAGCAGCCAAGATGTGCGGGGGCAATACGAGCAGTACTTC,CASSQDVRGQYEQYF
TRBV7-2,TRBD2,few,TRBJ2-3,TGTGCCAGCAGCCCAGAGCTAGCGGGGAGCCCCGGGGATACGCAGTATTTT,CASSPELAGSPGDTQYF
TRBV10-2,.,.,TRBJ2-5,TGCGCCAGCAGTGATTTTCCCAGAGAGACCCAGTACTTC,CASSDFPRETQYF
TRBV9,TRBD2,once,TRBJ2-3,TGTGCCAGCAGCTCCCGGACTAGCGGGGGGCCGGGCACAGATACGCAGTATTTT,CASSSRTSGGPGTDTQYF
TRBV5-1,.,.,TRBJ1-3,TGCGCCAGCAGCTTGGAGGGGCCCGACCAAGCTGGAAACACCATATATTTT,CASSLEGPDQAGNTIYF
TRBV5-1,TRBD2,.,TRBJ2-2,TGCGCCAGCAGCATGGGACTAGCGGACACCGGGGAGCTGTTTTTT,CASSMGLADTGELFF
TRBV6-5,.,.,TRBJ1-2,TGTGCCAGCAGTTACGGACTGGGAGAGCTCTATGGCTACACCTTC,CASSYGLGELYGYTF
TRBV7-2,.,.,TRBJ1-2,TGTGCCAGCAGCTTAACCCAGGGATCCTATGGCTACACCTTC,CASSLTQGSYGYTF
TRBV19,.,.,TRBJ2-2,TGTGCCAGTAGTATAGTTGGCGGATACGGGGAGCTGTTTTTT,CASSIVGGYGELFF
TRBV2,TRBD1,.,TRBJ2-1,TGTGCCAGCAGTTCCGGGACAGTCGACAATGAGCAGTTCTTC,CASSSGTVDNEQFF
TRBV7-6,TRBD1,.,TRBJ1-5,TGTGCCAGCGCGAGGGACAGGGGAGATCAGCCCCAGCATTTT,CASARDRGDQPQHF
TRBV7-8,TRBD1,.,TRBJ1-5,TGTGCCAGCAGCTGGGGACAGACTACATATAGCAATCAGCCCCAGCATTTT,CASSWGQTTYSNQPQHF
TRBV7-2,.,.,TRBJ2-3,TGTGCCAGCAGCTTAGGGCGGGTGGCTAGCGTGGCAGATACGCAGTATTTT,CASSLGRVASVADTQYF
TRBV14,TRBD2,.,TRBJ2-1,TGTGCCAGCAGCCAAGGGGGGAGCGGGGCTTACAATGAGCAGTTCTTC,CASSQGGSGAYNEQFF
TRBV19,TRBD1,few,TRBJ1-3,TGTGCCAGTAGTAGAGGGGGCCCTGGAAACACCATATATTTT,CASSRGGPGNTIYF
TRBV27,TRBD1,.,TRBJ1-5,TGTGCCAGCAGTTTGGACAGGGGGAGCAATCAGCCCCAGCATTTT,CASSLDRGSNQPQHF
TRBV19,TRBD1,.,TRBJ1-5,TGTGCCAGTAACCCGAGGAGGGGGCCTAATCAGCCCCAGCATTTT,CASNPRRGPNQPQHF
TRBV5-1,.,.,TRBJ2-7,TGCGCCAGCAGCTTGGCCTCTAGGATTTCCTACGAGCAGTACTTC,CASSLASRISYEQYF
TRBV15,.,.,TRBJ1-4,TGTGCCACCAGCATTTGGCAGCGGGAAAAACTGTTTTTT,CATSIWQREKLFF
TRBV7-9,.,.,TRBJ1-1,TGTGCCAGCAGCCCCCTTATGAACACTGAAGCTTTCTTT,CASSPLMNTEAFF
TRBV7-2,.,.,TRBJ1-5,TGTGCCAGCAGCTCTAAAGTCTTGGGGCATCAGCCCCAGCATTTT,CASSSKVLGHQPQHF
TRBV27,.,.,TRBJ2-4,TGTGCCAGCAGTTTATTGGTCCCGGGCGGGACCAAAAACATTCAGTACTTC,CASSLLVPGGTKNIQYF
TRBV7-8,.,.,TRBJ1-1,TGTGCCAGCAGGCCGGCGGGGGAAGCTTTCTTT,CASRPAGEAFF
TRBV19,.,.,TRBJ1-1,TGTGCCAGTAGTAACCTACAGGGTATGAACACTGAAGCTTTCTTT,CASSNLQGMNTEAFF
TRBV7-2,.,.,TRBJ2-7,TGTGCCAGCAGCTTTAAATACGAGCAGTACTTC,CASSFKYEQYF
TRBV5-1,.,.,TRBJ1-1,TGCGCCAGCAGCAGCCTAGGAGGGGTCATGAACACTGAAGCTTTCTTT,CASSSLGGVMNTEAFF
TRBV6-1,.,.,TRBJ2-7,TGTGCCAGCAACTGTTGCTCCTACGAGCAGTACTTC,CASNCCSYEQYF
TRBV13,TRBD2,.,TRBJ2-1,TGTGCCAGCAGCTTAGTAAGCGGGGGGGCCAATGAGCAGTTCTTC,CASSLVSGGANEQFF
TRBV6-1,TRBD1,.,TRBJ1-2,TGTGCCAGCAGCCGGTTGACAGGGGATGGCTACACCTTC,CASSRLTGDGYTF
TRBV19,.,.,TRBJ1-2,TGTGCCAGTATCCAGTCCAGGGGTAATGGCTACACCTTC,CASIQSRGNGYTF
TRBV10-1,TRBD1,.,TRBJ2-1,TGCGCCAGCAGTGATGGACAGGGAAACAATGAGCAGTTCTTC,CASSDGQGNNEQFF
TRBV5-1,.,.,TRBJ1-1,TGCGCCAGCAGCTTTTTTGGGGGGGTCCAGCCTGAAGCTTTCTTT,CASSFFGGVQPEAFF
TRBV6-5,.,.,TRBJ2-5,TGTGCCAGCAGTAATACAGGTAGTCGGGCCGAGGCCCAGTACTTC,CASSNTGSRAEAQYF
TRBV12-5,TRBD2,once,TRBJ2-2,TGTGCTAGTGGTCCCCGGGGACTATCCGGGGAGCTGTTTTTT,CASGPRGLSGELFF
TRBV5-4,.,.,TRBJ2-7,TGTGCCAGCAGCGGCGAGGCCTTCTCCTACGAGCAGTACTTC,CASSGEAFSYEQYF
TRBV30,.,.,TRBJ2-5,TGTGCCTGGGGGGACACCCAAGAGACCCAGTACTTC,CAWGDTQETQYF
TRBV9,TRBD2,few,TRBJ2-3,TGTGCCAGCAGCGTAGGGAGCGGGGGGGCAGATACGCAGTATTTT,CASSVGSGGADTQYF
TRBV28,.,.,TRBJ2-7,TGTGCCAGCAACCCGGCGGGGCAGCTCTACGAGCAGTACTTC,CASNPAGQLYEQYF
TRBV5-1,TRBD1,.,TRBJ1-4,TGCGCCAGCAGCTTGTACCGGACAGGGAATAATGAAAAACTGTTTTTT,CASSLYRTGNNEKLFF
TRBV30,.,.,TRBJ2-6,TGTGCCTGGAGACCTATCGGACAGACCTCTGGGGCCAACGTCCTGACTTTC,CAWRPIGQTSGANVLTF
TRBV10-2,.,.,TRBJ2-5,TGCGCCAGCAGTGAGTCGAATTCGTTAGAGCAGTACTTC,CASSESNSLEQYF
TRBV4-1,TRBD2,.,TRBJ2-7,TGCGCCAGCAGCCAAGATGCGACTAGCGGAGTCTACGAGCAGTACTTC,CASSQDATSGVYEQYF